The 18 T cell receptor beta chains listed next were all sequenced from one sample in a study of blood T cells in healthy people across ages. Sample-barcoded 5' priming and a J-beta primer mix drove a second PCR of 7 to 11 cycles. TCRdb ran MiXCR on the 5' RACE reads and lists one entry per CDR3 protein. The profile shows over a million distinct CDR3 sequences, around 39% of them singletons. Sequenced: blood. These receptors all come from a young woman in good health.

The chain is built from TRBV5-1 and TRBJ1-4; tentative D call: TRBD1 (6 bases). V was pared by 3 bases and J by 0 bases, with 12 bases between. This CDR3 spans 16 amino acids. The germline V gene encodes CDR1 SGHRS and CDR2 YFSETQ. CDR3 sequence: CASSWTYRATNEKLFF. The CDR3 nucleotides are TGCGCCAGCAGCTGGACTTACAGGGCAACTAATGAAAAACTGTTTTTT.

V usage is TRBV24-1 and J usage is TRBJ2-1; 8 nucleotides match TRBD1. The CDR3 is made up of 15 amino acids. Germline-derived CDR1 and CDR2 are KGHDR and SFDVKD. Germline trimming cut 2 bases from V and 10 bases from J; bases unmatched to any gene: 9. The CDR3 DNA reads as TGTGCCACCAGTGATTACGACAGGGGCCCCAGGGAGCAGTTCTTC. Protein: CATSDYDRGPREQFF.

The chain employs TRBV6-5 and TRBJ2-7, with D possibly being TRBD1 (5 bases). Germline V gene data show CDR1 as MNHEY and CDR2 as SVGAGI. CDR3 length equals 19 residues. The V gene lost 2 bases and the J gene lost 1 base, with 24 bases spanning the gap. The CDR3 DNA sequence: TGTGCCAGCAGTTACGGTCCGGTCGACAGAGCCTTGCCTTCCTACGAGCAGTACTTC. This gives the protein CASSYGPVDRALPSYEQYF.

This chain links TRBV5-1 with TRBJ1-1; a possible D gene is TRBD1 (5 bases). V lost 0 bases to trimming and J lost 0 bases, with 12 bases between them. The CDR3 runs 16 residues. The germline V gene encodes CDR1 SGHRS and CDR2 YFSETQ. The CDR3 sequence is CASSLVGTLLNTEAFF. CDR3 DNA sequence: TGCGCCAGCAGCTTGGTCGGGACCCTATTGAACACTGAAGCTTTCTTT.

The chain has TRBV4-1 and TRBJ2-1; TRBD2 aligns across 7 bases. The V gene end was trimmed by 0 bases and the J gene end by 3 bases; junction bases not matched to a gene: 2. Germline lookup yields CDR1 MGHRA and CDR2 YSYEKL. This CDR3 has 15 amino acids. DNA for the CDR3: TGCGCCAGCAGCCAAGATTGGGGGGGCTACAATGAGCAGTTCTTC. It codes for CASSQDWGGYNEQFF.

This clonotype was seen only a few times. The genes are TRBV10-3 and TRBJ1-2; 7 bases are a match to TRBD1. From germline, CDR1 is ENHRY and CDR2 SYGVKD. This CDR3 has 15 amino acids. Trimming at V came to 2 bases and at J to 4 bases, leaving 7 bases not matched to a gene. The CDR3 spells CAISEEGQLSYGYTF. The CDR3 DNA follows: TGTGCCATCAGTGAGGAGGGACAGTTAAGCTATGGCTACACCTTC.

The chain joins TRBV7-8 to TRBJ2-5; D possibly corresponds to TRBD2 (5 bases). Trimming shortened V by 5 bases and J by 5 bases, and 12 bases separated the two germline ends. Germline V gives CDR1 SGHVS, CDR2 FQNEAQ. The CDR3 contains 13 residues. DNA for the CDR3: TGTGCCAGCAGCCCCCCGGGGATGGAGACCCAGTACTTC. Translated: CASSPPGMETQYF.

The chain recombines TRBV20-1 with TRBJ2-5, with 9 bases lining up with TRBD1. In germline, CDR1 is DFQATT, CDR2 SNEGSKA (reference sequence). V was clipped by 3 bases and J by 4 bases; unmatched bases: 6. The CDR3 has 14 amino acids. The DNA for the CDR3 is TGCAGTGCTAGCCCGACAGGGGGAGGAGAGACCCAGTACTTC. Protein: CSASPTGGGETQYF.

DNA for the CDR3: TGTGCCAGCGGCAGGGCGGGAGGTTCTGAAGCTTTCTTT. Translated: CASGRAGGSEAFF. The chain employs TRBV11-2 and TRBJ1-1, with a weak D call TRBD1 (5 bases). Germline-derived CDR1 and CDR2 are SGHAT and FQNNGV. V lost 8 bases to trimming and J lost 6 bases, with 16 bases between them. The CDR3 runs to 13 residues.

This clonotype was recorded a few times. This chain joins TRBV5-1 and TRBJ2-7, with 9 bases matching TRBD2. The CDR3 has 19 amino acids. Germline lookup yields CDR1 SGHRS and CDR2 YFSETQ. J lost 7 bases, V lost 0 bases, and 20 bases had no gene match. The CDR3 is CASSLGTSALILGSGEQYF. Here the CDR3 DNA reads TGCGCCAGCAGCTTGGGGACTAGCGCGCTCATCCTGGGATCGGGGGAGCAGTACTTC.

The table lists this clonotype with a few counts. The chain recombines TRBV20-1 with TRBJ1-2; D is possibly TRBD1 (5 bases). In germline, CDR1 is DFQATT, CDR2 SNEGSKA (reference sequence). V lost 3 bases and J lost 0, with 11 bases in between. CDR3 size: 14 residues. The CDR3 sequence is CSARDKPSNYGYTF. The DNA of the CDR3 is TGCAGTGCTAGGGACAAACCTTCTAACTATGGCTACACCTTC.

The chain combines TRBV5-1 with TRBJ1-2; D remains ambiguous. The V end was cut by 0 bases, the J end by 8 bases, with 8 bases between. The CDR3 has 12 residues. The germline CDR1 and CDR2 sequences are SGHRS and YFSETQ. The CDR3 loop reads CASSLATSGYTF. CDR3 bases: TGCGCCAGCAGCTTGGCCACTTCGGGCTACACCTTC.

This clonotype was picked up a small number of times. The genes are TRBV15 and TRBJ2-1; TRBD1 matches at 11 bases. With V trimmed by 6 bases and J by 7 bases, 8 bases remained unmatched. The V gene's germline CDR1 is LNHNV and CDR2 YYDKDF (reference sequence). The CDR3 spans 15 residues. The CDR3: CATRPPGQGANEQFF. The CDR3 DNA reads TGTGCCACCAGACCACCCGGACAGGGGGCGAATGAGCAGTTCTTC.

The J gene is TRBJ2-2, the V gene TRBV20-1, with 7 nucleotides matching TRBD2. The CDR3 has 15 residues. The germline CDR1 and CDR2 sequences are DFQATT and SNEGSKA (reference sequence). The trim removed 0 bases at V and 3 bases at J, leaving 4 bases unmatched. Here the CDR3 reads CSARDPSGDTGELFF. CDR3 bases: TGCAGTGCTAGAGACCCTAGCGGCGACACCGGGGAGCTGTTTTTT.

V usage is TRBV12-3 or TRBV12-4 and J usage is TRBJ2-7; maybe TRBD1 (6 bases). V lost 8 bases and J 1 base, leaving 18 bases between the germline ends. The CDR3 is made up of 15 amino acids. This chain's CDR3 is CASGQGQGYSYEQYF. The CDR3 DNA follows: TGTGCCAGCGGTCAGGGGCAGGGCTATTCCTACGAGCAGTACTTC.

This sequence joins TRBV6-1 and TRBJ2-1; weak D call: TRBD2 (5 bases). Germline assignment: CDR1 MNHNS and CDR2 SASEGT. The CDR3 extends over 12 amino acids. CDR3 sequence (DNA): TGTGGCGTCCAGAGGGTCTACAATGAGCAGTTCTTC. Its protein is CGVQRVYNEQFF.

The chain combines TRBV5-4 with TRBJ2-1; 10 positions match TRBD2. The germline gives CDR1 SGHNT, CDR2 YYREEE (reference sequence). Trimming cost V 2 bases and J 8 bases; bases outside gene matches: 10. The length of the CDR3 is 16 residues. Written as DNA, the CDR3 is TGTGCCAGCAGCTTTACTAGCGGGAAGGGACTGGATGAGCAGTTCTTC. Encoded protein: CASSFTSGKGLDEQFF.

This clonotype was picked up a small number of times. This sequence joins TRBV7-2 and TRBJ2-5; 13 positions match TRBD2. V was clipped by 5 bases and J by 4 bases; unmatched bases: 7. CDR1 and CDR2 from the germline V gene are SGHTA and FQGNSA. This CDR3 has 16 amino acids. Written as DNA, the CDR3 is TGTGCCAGCAGCCGGAGACTAGCGGGAGGTGTAGAGACCCAGTACTTC. Protein sequence: CASSRRLAGGVETQYF.